Below, 6 T cell receptor beta chains from the same sample are listed, as sequenced in a study of identical twins. TCRdb recomputed calls from the 5' RACE reads with MiXCR, one row per CDR3 protein. The sample has a few hundred thousand distinct CDR3 sequences, less than 25% seen once. These same records also appear under a second study, on T cells expressing NK-cell markers.

Sequencing was done on a sample of CD4+ T cells sorted from blood. These TCRs come from a woman aged 18-29 years in good health.

This clonotype was counted between two and nine times. The rearrangement uses TRBV20-1 and TRBJ2-7; 8 bases line up with TRBD2. This CDR3 region has 14 residues. V lost 3 bases, J lost 1 base, and 5 bases stayed unmatched. In germline, CDR1 is DFQATT, CDR2 SNEGSKA (reference sequence). The CDR3 nucleotides are TGCAGTGCTAGCTGGCAGCGGGGGTCCTACGAGCAGTACTTC. It yields the protein CSASWQRGSYEQYF.

The chain links TRBV20-1 to TRBJ2-5; 13 nucleotides line up with TRBD2. Germline V gene data show CDR1 as DFQATT and CDR2 as SNEGSKA (reference sequence). The CDR3 is made up of 14 amino acids. V shed 5 bases and J 7 bases; nucleotides not matched to a gene: 7. The chain's CDR3 is CSASTSGGFWTQYF. Here the CDR3 DNA reads TGCAGTGCTTCGACTAGCGGGGGGTTCTGGACCCAGTACTTC.

Points on this clonotype: Sequence at one end of the junction differs from germline and may be a read error. The CDR3 nucleotides are TGTGCCAGCAGTGGCGCCGGGGGGTTCACATTT. It encodes CASSGAGGFTF. The chain links TRBV12-3 or TRBV12-4 to TRBJ1-5; perhaps TRBD1 as D (5 bases). The CDR3 loop spans 11 amino acids.

This chain joins TRBV9 and TRBJ2-5; D is unclear. Germline V CDR1 and CDR2: SGDLS, YYNGEE. This CDR3 has 14 amino acids. V was pared by 0 bases and J by 2 bases, with 8 bases between. The CDR3 reads CASSVDGDQETQYF. The DNA for the CDR3 is TGTGCCAGCAGCGTAGATGGAGATCAAGAGACCCAGTACTTC.

In its sample, this clonotype was seen a few times. The chain uses TRBV6-1 and TRBJ1-2; D gene uncertain. Trimming cost V 2 bases and J 0 bases, with 10 bases left between them. The CDR3 extends over 15 amino acids. The germline gives CDR1 MNHNS, CDR2 SASEGT. The CDR3 here is CASSELSQANYGYTF. The CDR3 DNA is TGTGCCAGCAGTGAACTCTCCCAAGCTAACTATGGCTACACCTTC.

The rearrangement links TRBV20-1 to TRBJ2-3; no definite D call. Trimming left V 0 bases short and J 6 bases short, with 22 bases between. CDR1 and CDR2 from the germline V gene are DFQATT and SNEGSKA (reference sequence). The CDR3 is 17 residues long. CDR3 bases: TGCAGTGCTAGAGATCCGTCCTCCCCTGTCCAACCCGATACGCAGTATTTT. This gives the protein CSARDPSSPVQPDTQYF.